Each of the 24 T cell receptor beta chains below was sequenced from the same sample in a study of T cell repertoires in cytomegalovirus infection. These receptors' antigens are unknown. From the reads, TCRdb called clonotypes with MiXCR, one entry per CDR3 protein. The data contain roughly 730,000 distinct CDR3 sequences, 30% to 40% of them singletons. Sequences were derived from cultured PBMCs, sampled from culture after CMV antigen stimulation. These receptors all stem from a human donor in good health (CMV status not recorded). Some clones in this sample may be carry-over from other donors' samples.

This rearrangement joins TRBV7-8 to TRBJ1-1; D remains ambiguous. The CDR3 contains 14 residues. V lost 5 bases to trimming and J lost 4 bases, with 14 bases between them. Germline V gene lookup returns CDR1 SGHVS and CDR2 FQNEAQ. CDR3 nucleotide sequence: TGTGCCAGCAGCCCGCGGACCCGGCGCACTGAAGCTTTCTTT. Its protein is CASSPRTRRTEAFF.

This clonotype was recorded a few times. The chain uses TRBV7-6 and TRBJ2-7, with D perhaps matching TRBD1 or TRBD2 (5 bases each). Trimming pared 5 bases from V and 3 bases from J, leaving 14 bases between. The CDR3 extends over 14 amino acids. Germline loops: CDR1 SGHVS, CDR2 FNYEAQ. The CDR3 coding sequence is TGTGCCAGCAGCATTACCGGGGCCGACTACGAGCAGTACTTC. Its translation is CASSITGADYEQYF.

The rearrangement uses TRBV7-6 and TRBJ1-2; no firm D call. The germline V gene encodes CDR1 SGHVS and CDR2 FNYEAQ. Trimming cost V 6 bases and J 12 bases, with 14 bases left between them. The CDR3 length is 11 residues. CDR3 sequence: CASRVSGVDTF. CDR3 DNA sequence: TGTGCCAGCAGGGTATCGGGCGTCGACACCTTC.

The chain has TRBV28 and TRBJ2-5; the match to TRBD1 covers 8 bases. Trimming at V came to 2 bases and at J to 2 bases, leaving 4 bases not matched to a gene. Germline CDR1 reads MDHEN; CDR2 reads SYDVKM. CDR3 length: 15 amino acids. The CDR3: CASSLQGARQETQYF. DNA for the CDR3: TGTGCCAGCAGTTTACAGGGGGCTCGACAAGAGACCCAGTACTTC. The whole variable domain, filled in from reference TRBV28 and TRBJ2-5, reads DVKVTQSSRYLVKRTGEKVFLECVQDMDHENMFWYRQDPGLGLRLIYFSYDVKMKEKGDIPEGYSVSREKKERFSLILESASTNQTSMYLCASSLQGARQETQYFGPGTRLLVL.

At least ten counts were recorded for this clonotype. The CDR3 DNA reads TGTGCCAGCAGCTTGGGGGTGAGCGAGCAGTACTTC. As protein: CASSLGVSEQYF. This chain links TRBV7-2 with TRBJ2-7; D may correspond to TRBD1 or TRBD2 (5 bases each). The CDR3 consists of 12 residues. Trimming removed 3 bases from V and 6 bases from J, with 9 bases in between. Germline CDR1 SGHTA, CDR2 FQGNSA.

There are a few counts of this clonotype. The V gene is TRBV4-3, the J gene TRBJ2-1; 9 bases match TRBD2. The CDR3 length is 17 residues. Trimming removed 4 bases from V and 9 bases from J; junction bases left unmatched: 16. Looked up from germline, CDR1 is LGHNA and CDR2 is YSLEER. CDR3 nucleotides: TGCGCCAGCAGCCCCGGGGGCGGGAGGGCCATGTATAGTGAGCAGTTCTTC. Its protein product is CASSPGGGRAMYSEQFF.

This sequence joins TRBV5-1 and TRBJ1-5; TRBD1 is a possible D gene (5 bases). This CDR3 region has 14 residues. Germline CDR1 and CDR2: SGHRS and YFSETQ. V shed 4 bases and J shed 9 bases, with 17 bases lying between them. CDR3 nucleotide sequence: TGCGCCAGCAGCCCTTCCGACAGCGGAGGGCCCCAGCATTTT. Residues: CASSPSDSGGPQHF.

There are a few counts of this clonotype. The chain is built from TRBV6-5 and TRBJ2-7; perhaps TRBD2 as D (7 bases). The CDR3 loop spans 15 amino acids. CDR1 and CDR2 (germline): MNHEY, SVGAGI. V gave up 6 bases and J gave up 0 bases, with 15 bases separating them. CDR3: CASSRGAYPSYEQYF. For the CDR3, the DNA is TGTGCCAGCAGCCGGGGGGCCTATCCCTCCTACGAGCAGTACTTC.

The V call is TRBV2, the J call TRBJ2-3; D is undetermined. Germline lookup yields CDR1 SNHLY and CDR2 FYNNEI. The length of the CDR3 is 15 residues. Between the trimmed V and J ends, which lost 4 bases and 1 base, there was a span of 12 bases. CDR3 loop: CASSAGTTRTDTQYF. CDR3 nucleotide sequence: TGTGCCAGCAGTGCAGGAACTACCCGCACAGATACGCAGTATTTT.

This chain connects TRBV20-1 to TRBJ1-2, with D unclear. The germline V gene encodes CDR1 DFQATT and CDR2 SNEGSKA (reference sequence). The CDR3 has 12 amino acids. V lost 7 bases and J 4 bases, leaving 13 bases between the germline ends. CDR3 sequence reads: CSGLEAGYGYTF. The CDR3 DNA reads as TGCAGTGGGCTTGAGGCCGGCTATGGCTACACCTTC.

A single count supports this clonotype. This chain joins TRBV5-8 and TRBJ2-3; TRBD1 or TRBD2 may be the D gene (5 bases each). Between the trimmed V and J ends, which lost 7 bases and 5 bases, there was a span of 20 bases. The CDR3 length is 15 residues. Germline V gene lookup returns CDR1 SGHTS and CDR2 YDEGEE. This CDR3 is CASRSRGRQGDTQYF. In DNA form, the CDR3 reads TGTGCCAGCCGCTCGAGGGGCAGGCAAGGAGATACGCAGTATTTT. The variable domain in full, completed from reference TRBV5-8 and TRBJ2-3, reads EAGVTQSPTHLIKTRGQQATLRCSPISGHTSVYWYQQALGLGLQFLLWYDEGEERNRGNFPPRFSGRQFPNYSSELNVNALELEDSALYLCASRSRGRQGDTQYFGPGTRLTVL.

In its sample, this clonotype was seen a few times. The chain recombines TRBV7-8 with TRBJ2-2; D gene unclear. The CDR3 runs 12 residues. The V end lost 8 bases, the J end lost 6 bases, and 10 bases lay between the germline ends. Germline V lookup: CDR1 SGHVS, CDR2 FQNEAQ. DNA for the CDR3: TGTGCCAGCCGAGCTTCCTCCGGGGAGCTGTTTTTT. Amino acid sequence: CASRASSGELFF.

In this sample, this clonotype turned up many times. The J gene is TRBJ1-1, the V gene TRBV7-2, with 9 nucleotides matching TRBD1. The germline V gene has CDR1 SGHTA and CDR2 FQGNSA. V lost 4 bases to trimming and J lost 1 base; unmatched junction nucleotides: 4. The CDR3 loop spans 15 amino acids. CDR3 in amino acids: CASSSQGAGNTEAFF. The CDR3 DNA follows: TGTGCCAGCAGCTCACAGGGGGCCGGGAACACTGAAGCTTTCTTT. Based on the CDR3 plus reference TRBV7-2 and TRBJ1-1, the full variable domain is GAGVSQSPSNKVTEKGKDVELRCDPISGHTALYWYRQSLGQGLEFLIYFQGNSAPDKSGLPSDRFSAERTGGSVSTLTIQRTQQEDSAVYLCASSSQGAGNTEAFFGQGTRLTVV.

V is TRBV4-1 and J is TRBJ2-3, with D perhaps TRBD2 (5 bases). Germline values: CDR1 MGHRA, CDR2 YSYEKL. V gave up 3 bases and J gave up 10 bases, with 14 bases separating them. The CDR3 extends over 13 amino acids. CDR3 sequence reads: CASSQAILASQYF. CDR3 sequence (DNA): TGCGCCAGCAGCCAGGCGATCCTAGCCTCGCAGTATTTT.

The chain links TRBV19 to TRBJ2-2; 8 nucleotides match TRBD1. V lost 10 bases to trimming and J lost 8 bases; unmatched junction nucleotides: 9. The CDR3 is 13 residues long. Looked up from germline, CDR1 is LNHDA and CDR2 is SQIVND (reference sequence). The CDR3 nucleotides are TGTGCCACGTCCGGACAGGGCGAAGGGGAGCTGTTTTTT. Translating gives CATSGQGEGELFF.

This clonotype was seen ten or more times. V usage is TRBV7-8 and J usage is TRBJ2-7; D is unclear. There are 14 residues in the CDR3. V lost 5 bases and J lost 7, with 18 bases in between. Per germline, CDR1 SGHVS and CDR2 FQNEAQ. This CDR3 is CASSLLRLYGEQYF. In DNA form, the CDR3 reads TGTGCCAGCAGCCTCCTCCGTCTGTACGGGGAGCAGTACTTC.

This clonotype was seen more than once but under ten times. CDR3 DNA: TGTGCCAGCAGCTTTGCGGGAGGGCCGGAGAATGAGCAGTTCTTC. This translates into CASSFAGGPENEQFF. V gene TRBV5-4 combines with J gene TRBJ2-1, with 9 bases identical to TRBD2. Trimming took 2 bases from V and 7 from J; bases not matched to a gene: 7. The germline gives CDR1 SGHNT, CDR2 YYREEE (reference sequence). The CDR3 loop spans 15 amino acids. The variable domain in full, completed from reference TRBV5-4 and TRBJ2-1, reads ETGVTQSPTHLIKTRGQQVTLRCSSQSGHNTVSWYQQALGQGPQFIFQYYREEENGRGNFPPRFSGLQFPNYSSELNVNALELDDSALYLCASSFAGGPENEQFFGPGTRLTVL.

The chain is built from TRBV12-3 or TRBV12-4 and TRBJ2-1, with 7 bases aligning to TRBD2. The CDR3 covers 12 residues. V lost 3 bases and J lost 11; bases outside the gene matches: 4. CDR3 coding DNA: TGTGCCAGCAGTTTGAGTAGCGGGCAGCAGTTCTTC. This translates into CASSLSSGQQFF.

This chain joins TRBV11-2 and TRBJ1-1; TRBD1 aligns across 8 bases. The CDR3 runs to 14 residues. V lost 4 bases and J lost 5; bases outside the gene matches: 6. CDR1 and CDR2 from the germline V gene are SGHAT and FQNNGV. CDR3 bases: TGTGCCAGCAGCTCTCTTTACAGGGGGACTGAAGCTTTCTTT. Residues: CASSSLYRGTEAFF.

This clonotype was recorded a few times. The chain employs TRBV6-1 and TRBJ2-1, with TRBD2 as a possible D gene (6 bases). Trimming cost V 6 bases and J 8 bases, with 20 bases left between them. The CDR3 spans 15 residues. CDR1 is MNHNS and CDR2 is SASEGT in the germline V gene. CDR3 nucleotides: TGTGCCAGCAGACTCCGGGTCACGGGAGCCGATGAGCAGTTCTTC. Its protein product is CASRLRVTGADEQFF.

CDR3 DNA sequence: TGTGCCAGCAGCCGCAGAACCCCCCGGGACGCAACACGACACTATGGCTACACCTTC. Protein: CASSRRTPRDATRHYGYTF. The J gene is TRBJ1-2, the V gene TRBV7-2, with a weak D call TRBD1 (5 bases). With 5 bases removed from V and 3 bases from J, the gap between germline ends came to 28 bases. The CDR3 length is 19 residues. CDR1 is SGHTA, CDR2 FQGNSA, per germline. The full variable domain, completed using reference TRBV7-2 and TRBJ1-2, is GAGVSQSPSNKVTEKGKDVELRCDPISGHTALYWYRQSLGQGLEFLIYFQGNSAPDKSGLPSDRFSAERTGGSVSTLTIQRTQQEDSAVYLCASSRRTPRDATRHYGYTFGSGTRLTVV.

This clonotype was recorded at least ten times. The chain combines TRBV12-3 or TRBV12-4 with TRBJ2-2; no clear D gene. V was trimmed by 2 bases and J by 0 bases, leaving 4 bases between them. CDR3 length equals 14 residues. CDR3 in DNA: TGTGCCAGCAGTTTATTGGCGAACACCGGGGAGCTGTTTTTT. Residues: CASSLLANTGELFF.

The rearrangement links TRBV24-1 to TRBJ2-2; no definite D call. Per the germline V gene, CDR1 is KGHDR and CDR2 is SFDVKD. The CDR3 is 15 amino acids. V gave up 3 bases and J gave up 1 base, with 8 bases separating them. The CDR3 nucleotides read TGTGCCACCAGTGATGTCGACAAGAACACCGGGGAGCTGTTTTTT. Amino acid sequence: CATSDVDKNTGELFF.

V usage is TRBV19 and J usage is TRBJ2-3; perhaps TRBD1 as D (5 bases). Germline V gives CDR1 LNHDA, CDR2 SQIVND (reference sequence). This CDR3 has 14 residues. V was clipped by 7 bases and J by 5 bases, with 16 bases between them. CDR3 sequence (DNA): TGTGCCAGTACTCCGCGTCAGGGAAGAGATACGCAGTATTTT. It is translated as CASTPRQGRDTQYF.